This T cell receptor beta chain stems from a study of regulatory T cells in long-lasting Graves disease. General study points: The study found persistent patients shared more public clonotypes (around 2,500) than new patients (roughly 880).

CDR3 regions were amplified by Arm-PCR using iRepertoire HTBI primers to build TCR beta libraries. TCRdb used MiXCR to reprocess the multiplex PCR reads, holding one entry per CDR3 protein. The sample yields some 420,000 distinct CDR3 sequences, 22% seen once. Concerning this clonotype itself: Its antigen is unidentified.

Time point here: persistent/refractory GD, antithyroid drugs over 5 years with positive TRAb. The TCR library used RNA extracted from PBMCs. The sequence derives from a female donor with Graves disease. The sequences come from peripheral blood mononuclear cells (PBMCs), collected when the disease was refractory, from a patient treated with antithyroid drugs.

The CDR3 DNA sequence: TGTGCCAGTAGTCGCCTTCCTCTCTCCTACGAGCAGTACTTC. Protein product: CASSRLPLSYEQYF. V is TRBV19 and J is TRBJ2-7; the D is unclear. The CDR3 spans 14 residues. V was shortened by 5 bases and J by 0 bases, with 11 bases between the two germline ends. Germline-derived CDR1 and CDR2 are LNHDA and SQIVND (reference sequence).